Below, 8 T cell receptor beta chains from the same sample are listed, as sequenced in a study of T cell responses to AZD1222 COVID-19 vaccine. Assay: immunoSEQ multiplex PCR; the TCRdb copy retains only in-frame clones and omits some. The sample holds around 120,000 clones, just over 85% seen once. Specimen: peripheral blood, collected on day 0 of AZD1222 vaccination. The source is an adult in good health.

This chain's CDR3 is CASSLASVGPGYEQYF. The CDR3 DNA reads TGTGCCAGCAGCTTAGCAAGCGTTGGGCCTGGGTACGAGCAGTACTTC. The chain uses TRBV7-9 and TRBJ2-7; the D is unclear. The CDR3 is 16 amino acids. Trimming took off 0 bases at V and 4 bases at J, with 16 bases between the two ends. Germline V lookup: CDR1 SEHNR, CDR2 FQNEAQ (reference sequence).

This chain uses TRBV6-5 with TRBJ2-7, with 9 bases identical to TRBD2. The CDR3 spans 13 residues. Germline V lookup: CDR1 MNHEY, CDR2 SVGAGI. V lost 7 bases and J lost 2; bases outside the gene matches: 3. In DNA form, the CDR3 reads TGTGCCAGCAAGTTAGCGGGGGCCTACGAGCAGTACTTC. Protein: CASKLAGAYEQYF.

In this sample, this clone turned up once. V is TRBV27 and J is TRBJ2-7, with 8 positions matching TRBD1. Trimming removed 3 bases from V and 5 bases from J; junction bases left unmatched: 6. This CDR3 has 14 residues. Per germline, CDR1 MNHEY and CDR2 SMNVEV (reference sequence). CDR3: CASSFGDRRNEQYF. CDR3 DNA: TGTGCCAGCAGTTTTGGGGACAGGCGCAACGAGCAGTACTTC.

This clone was observed once. The chain links TRBV27 to TRBJ1-4, with D unresolved. The CDR3 runs to 14 residues. CDR1 MNHEY and CDR2 SMNVEV come from the germline V gene (reference sequence). The V end lost 8 bases, the J end lost 7 bases, and 17 bases lay between the germline ends. CDR3 loop: CASGLLPGAEKLFF. As DNA, the CDR3 is TGTGCCAGCGGCTTGCTCCCGGGAGCTGAAAAACTGTTTTTT.

The chain has TRBV7-2 and TRBJ1-1; D gene ambiguous. The germline CDR1 and CDR2 sequences are SGHTA and FQGNSA. V shed 5 bases and J shed 0 bases, with 13 bases lying between them. The length of the CDR3 is 15 residues. The CDR3 nucleotides are TGTGCCAGCAGCATTTGGGGAAACATGAACACTGAAGCTTTCTTT. Amino acid sequence: CASSIWGNMNTEAFF.

V usage is TRBV9 and J usage is TRBJ1-2; D might be TRBD1 (5 bases). V dropped 0 bases and J dropped 3 bases, with 9 bases sitting between them. Per the germline V gene, CDR1 is SGDLS and CDR2 is YYNGEE. The CDR3 extends over 14 amino acids. The CDR3 protein is CASSVGGTDYGYTF. DNA for the CDR3: TGTGCCAGCAGCGTAGGGGGGACGGACTATGGCTACACCTTC.

The genes are TRBV28 and TRBJ2-3, with D maybe TRBD2 (5 bases). CDR1 and CDR2 from the germline V gene are MDHEN and SYDVKM. This CDR3 has 14 amino acids. V gave up 7 bases and J gave up 2 bases, with 13 bases separating them. The CDR3 here is CASMGWGATDTQYF. The CDR3 region has the DNA TGTGCCAGCATGGGGTGGGGAGCCACAGATACGCAGTATTTT.

V gene TRBV7-2 combines with J gene TRBJ1-4, with unresolved D. This CDR3 spans 15 amino acids. Trimming pared 3 bases from V and 7 bases from J, leaving 15 bases between. Germline V gives CDR1 SGHTA, CDR2 FQGNSA. The CDR3 DNA follows: TGTGCCAGCAGCTTCACAGCAAATATGGGTGAAAAACTGTTTTTT. Translated, it gives CASSFTANMGEKLFF.